What follows are 27 T cell receptor beta chains derived from one specimen sequenced in a study of CDR3 diversity in severe acne. TCRdb reprocessed the PCR reads with MiXCR, giving one entry per CDR3 protein. Among 65,000 to 95,000 distinct CDR3 sequences listed, about 54% were seen once. The source material was blood. The receptors here all came from a male donor in good health, without acne.

This clonotype was detected once. The chain combines TRBV30 with TRBJ1-1; D is unclear. The germline V and J ends were trimmed by 4 bases and 2 bases, with 11 bases remaining between them. Germline CDR1 is GTSNPN and CDR2 is SVGIG (reference sequence). This CDR3 region has 13 residues. Here the CDR3 reads CAWTGLGNTEAFF. As DNA, the CDR3 is TGTGCCTGGACCGGCCTTGGAAACACTGAAGCTTTCTTT.

This sequence joins TRBV7-3 and TRBJ2-7; 7 bases are a match to TRBD1. Germline lookup yields CDR1 SGHTA and CDR2 FQGTGA. The CDR3 length is 15 residues. Losses at the gene ends were 2 bases for V and 2 bases for J; bases not matched to a gene: 6. CDR3 bases: TGTGCCAGCAGCTTACCGTCAGGGGGTCCCTACGAGCAGTACTTC. This gives the protein CASSLPSGGPYEQYF.

The rearrangement joins TRBV19 to TRBJ1-1; D is uncertain. The CDR3 spans 14 residues. The germline CDR1 and CDR2 sequences are LNHDA and SQIVND (reference sequence). V was clipped by 5 bases and J by 5 bases, with 15 bases between them. The CDR3 DNA reads TGTGCCAGTAGTCAACCCCCTGGAGGGACTGAAGCTTTCTTT. It specifies CASSQPPGGTEAFF.

This clonotype occurred a few times. The chain carries TRBV24-1 and TRBJ2-7; D uncertain. This CDR3 contains 15 residues. Per germline, CDR1 KGHDR and CDR2 SFDVKD. The V gene lost 5 bases and the J gene lost 3 bases, with 16 bases spanning the gap. CDR3 region: CATSALRASIYEQYF. The CDR3 nucleotides are TGTGCCACCAGTGCCCTCCGGGCCAGCATCTACGAGCAGTACTTC.

The V call is TRBV20-1, the J call TRBJ2-7; 10 positions agree with TRBD2. With V trimmed by 1 base and J by 2 bases, 5 bases remained unmatched. The CDR3 loop spans 15 amino acids. CDR1 and CDR2 (germline): DFQATT, SNEGSKA (reference sequence). The DNA of the CDR3 is TGCAGTGCTAGAGCGAAACTAGCGGGAACCTACGAGCAGTACTTC. The encoded protein is CSARAKLAGTYEQYF.

This sequence joins TRBV11-2 and TRBJ1-2; D is unclear. Germline V gives CDR1 SGHAT, CDR2 FQNNGV. The CDR3 totals 14 residues. V dropped 5 bases and J dropped 0 bases, with 10 bases sitting between them. DNA of the CDR3: TGTGCCAGCAGCCAAAATCTTGCTAACTATGGCTACACCTTC. Amino acids: CASSQNLANYGYTF. Full variable domain (outside the CDR3, taken from reference TRBV11-2 and TRBJ1-2): EAGVAQSPRYKIIEKRQSVAFWCNPISGHATLYWYQQILGQGPKLLIQFQNNGVVDDSQLPKDRFSAERLKGVDSTLKIQPAKLEDSAVYLCASSQNLANYGYTFGSGTRLTVV.

This clonotype was counted at least ten times. The chain couples TRBV3-1 to TRBJ2-3; 14 bases match TRBD2. This CDR3 region has 18 residues. The germline CDR1 and CDR2 sequences are LGHDT and YNNKEL (reference sequence). V lost 3 bases, J lost 1 base, and 6 bases stayed unmatched. The CDR3: CASSHLGLAGEGTDTQYF. In nucleotides, the CDR3 is TGTGCCAGCAGCCACCTGGGACTAGCGGGAGAGGGCACAGATACGCAGTATTTT.

The rearrangement uses TRBV7-3 and TRBJ2-7, with 9 bases that match TRBD2. There are 17 residues in the CDR3. The J segment lost 2 bases and the V segment lost 4 bases, leaving 12 bases of the junction unmatched. Germline assignment: CDR1 SGHTA and CDR2 FQGTGA. CDR3 amino acids: CASSSTSGREAPYEQYF. In DNA, the CDR3 is TGTGCCAGCAGCTCGACTAGCGGACGGGAAGCCCCCTACGAGCAGTACTTC.

J is TRBJ1-6 and V is TRBV10-3; 9 bases match TRBD1. From germline, CDR1 is ENHRY and CDR2 SYGVKD. With 6 bases clipped from V and 13 bases from J, the junction kept 10 bases outside the gene matches. CDR3 length equals 14 residues. The chain's CDR3 is CAIRPDRGGSPLHF. The CDR3, as DNA: TGTGCCATCAGACCGGACAGGGGAGGTTCGCCCCTCCACTTT.

This clonotype was detected a few times. This rearrangement joins TRBV25-1 to TRBJ2-7; 12 bases are a match to TRBD2. Germline CDR1 MGHDK, CDR2 SYGVNS. The V segment lost 6 bases and the J segment 8 bases; nucleotides outside the gene matches: 11. This CDR3 is 15 amino acids long. DNA of the CDR3: TGTGCCAGCAGCGAGACTAGCGGGAGTGAAGAAAAGCAGTACTTC. Residues: CASSETSGSEEKQYF.

In its sample, this clonotype was seen many times. The gene calls are TRBV27 and TRBJ2-7; possible D gene TRBD2, 5 bases. Germline V lookup: CDR1 MNHEY, CDR2 SMNVEV (reference sequence). CDR3 size: 15 residues. The V end was cut by 5 bases, the J end by 0 bases, with 14 bases between. The CDR3 bases are TGTGCCAGCAGTACGCTAACCGGGAACTCCTACGAGCAGTACTTC. As protein: CASSTLTGNSYEQYF.

This clonotype was seen a few times. The junction shows a germline mismatch at one end, possibly a read error. The V gene is TRBV5-8, the J gene TRBJ2-7; TRBD2 matches at 7 bases. Germline CDR1 and CDR2: SGHTS and YDEGEE. This CDR3 has 14 amino acids. The CDR3: CASSLVGGSHEQYF. The CDR3 DNA is TGCGCCAGCAGCTTGGTCGGGGGGTCCCACGAGCAGTACTTC.

The rearrangement links TRBV20-1 to TRBJ1-6; TRBD1 might be the D (5 bases). The CDR3 runs 14 residues. V shed 5 bases and J shed 7 bases, with 15 bases lying between them. From germline, CDR1 is DFQATT and CDR2 SNEGSKA (reference sequence). In DNA, the CDR3 is TGCAGTGCTGGGTGGGGGGGGAGCAATTCACCCCTCCACTTT. Its translation is CSAGWGGSNSPLHF.

V gene TRBV20-1 combines with J gene TRBJ2-3; the D is unclear. CDR3 length: 14 residues. The V end was cut by 3 bases, the J end by 3 bases, with 13 bases between. The germline V gene has CDR1 DFQATT and CDR2 SNEGSKA (reference sequence). CDR3 sequence: CSARDQVGTDTQYF. CDR3 in DNA: TGCAGTGCTAGGGATCAGGTTGGGACAGATACGCAGTATTTT.

Concerning this clonotype itself: The junction shows a germline mismatch at one end, possibly a read error. V and J are TRBV7-9 and TRBJ1-1; D ambiguous. The CDR3 runs 12 residues. CDR1 and CDR2 (germline): SEHNR, FQNEAQ (reference sequence). Here the CDR3 reads CASGLGSSEAFF. CDR3 bases: TGTGCCAGCGGCTTAGGTTCAAGTGAAGCTTTCTTT.

This clonotype has at least ten counts. V and J are TRBV11-2 and TRBJ2-6, with D maybe TRBD1 (6 bases). The CDR3 spans 16 residues. The ends were cut back, 5 bases at V and 2 bases at J, with 13 bases in the middle. Germline CDR1 SGHAT, CDR2 FQNNGV. The DNA of the CDR3 is TGTGCCAGCAGCCTCACAGGGTCCCCTGGGGCCAACGTCCTGACTTTC. Protein product: CASSLTGSPGANVLTF.

This clonotype occurred a few times. J is TRBJ2-1 and V is TRBV29-1, with 8 bases fitting TRBD2. Trimming at V came to 2 bases and at J to 6 bases, leaving 3 bases not matched to a gene. The CDR3 sequence is 13 residues long. Per germline, CDR1 SQVTM and CDR2 ANQGSEA. As DNA, the CDR3 is TGCAGCGTTGAATACGGGACTAGCAATGAGCAGTTCTTC. Translating gives CSVEYGTSNEQFF.

This clonotype was observed at least ten times. The rearrangement uses TRBV27 and TRBJ2-7; 10 nucleotides line up with TRBD2. The CDR3 has 17 residues. The ends lost 5 bases at V and 10 bases at J; junction bases unmatched: 20. CDR1 is MNHEY and CDR2 is SMNVEV in the germline V gene (reference sequence). CDR3 nucleotides: TGTGCCAGCAGTGAACCCATACTAGCGGGAATGACTACGAGACAGTACTTC. Amino acid sequence: CASSEPILAGMTTRQYF.

This clonotype was seen ten or more times. The CDR3 DNA is TGTGCCAGCAGCTTAGATCCCCCCGAGCGGGCAATCTACGAGCAGTACTTC. Protein product: CASSLDPPERAIYEQYF. The chain is built from TRBV11-3 and TRBJ2-7; weak D call: TRBD2 (6 bases). From germline, CDR1 is SGHNT and CDR2 YENEEA. This CDR3 comprises 17 residues. V gave up 0 bases and J gave up 3 bases, with 18 bases separating them.

V usage is TRBV2 and J usage is TRBJ2-2; D may be TRBD1 (6 bases). The CDR3 runs to 13 residues. CDR1 SNHLY and CDR2 FYNNEI come from the germline V gene. V was clipped by 7 bases and J by 8 bases, with 14 bases between them. CDR3 sequence: CASNGQNSGELFF. The CDR3 DNA reads as TGTGCCAGCAACGGACAGAATTCAGGGGAGCTGTTTTTT. The whole variable domain, remainder taken from reference TRBV2 and TRBJ2-2, is EPEVTQTPSHQVTQMGQEVILRCVPISNHLYFYWYRQILGQKVEFLVSFYNNEISEKSEIFDDQFSVERPDGSNFTLKIRSTKLEDSAMYFCASNGQNSGELFFGEGSRLTVL.

The chain couples TRBV5-4 to TRBJ1-4; no reliable D call. The germline V gene has CDR1 SGHNT and CDR2 YYREEE (reference sequence). The ends were cut back, 4 bases at V and 8 bases at J, with 15 bases in the middle. This CDR3 region has 14 residues. The CDR3 DNA sequence: TGTGCCAGCAGCCTCAGTAGGGCCGCGGAAAAACTGTTTTTT. This sequence encodes CASSLSRAAEKLFF.

J is TRBJ2-7 and V is TRBV7-9, with 7 bases lining up with TRBD1. The V segment lost 7 bases and the J segment 4 bases; nucleotides outside the gene matches: 7. Looked up from germline, CDR1 is SEHNR and CDR2 is FQNEAQ (reference sequence). The CDR3 has 13 residues. The chain's CDR3 is CASTPGQLYEQYF. DNA of the CDR3: TGTGCCAGCACCCCGGGACAGCTTTACGAGCAGTACTTC.

At least ten counts were recorded for this clonotype. The chain has TRBV25-1 and TRBJ1-2, with 8 bases fitting TRBD1. With V trimmed by 6 bases and J by 0 bases, 9 bases remained unmatched. CDR1 and CDR2 from the germline V gene are MGHDK and SYGVNS. The CDR3 is 16 amino acids. The CDR3 DNA reads TGTGCCAGCAGACCTTCCTACAGGGGGGCTAACTATGGCTACACCTTC. Translated, it gives CASRPSYRGANYGYTF.

This clonotype was seen repeatedly, ten times or more. The V call is TRBV2, the J call TRBJ2-7; D unclear. In germline, CDR1 is SNHLY, CDR2 FYNNEI. This CDR3 comprises 16 residues. The V end was cut by 5 bases, the J end by 3 bases, with 20 bases between. CDR3 residues: CASSPHTVQDIYEQYF. The CDR3 DNA is TGTGCCAGCAGTCCCCACACGGTCCAAGACATCTACGAGCAGTACTTC. Combining the CDR3 with reference TRBV2 and TRBJ2-7 gives the whole variable domain EPEVTQTPSHQVTQMGQEVILRCVPISNHLYFYWYRQILGQKVEFLVSFYNNEISEKSEIFDDQFSVERPDGSNFTLKIRSTKLEDSAMYFCASSPHTVQDIYEQYFGPGTRLTVT.

Comments on this clonotype: A read error may produce the germline difference seen at one junction end. The chain has TRBV5-1 and TRBJ2-3; tentative D call: TRBD2 (6 bases). CDR1 and CDR2 (germline): SGHRS, YFSETQ. The CDR3 spans 14 residues. CDR3 coding DNA: TGCGCCAGCAGCTTGGTCCTAGCGACAGATACACAGTATTTT. Its protein is CASSLVLATDTQYF.

This clonotype was recorded at least ten times. The rearrangement uses TRBV20-1 and TRBJ2-1; 8 bases agree with TRBD2. The CDR3 extends over 14 amino acids. Germline loops: CDR1 DFQATT, CDR2 SNEGSKA (reference sequence). With V trimmed by 2 bases and J by 2 bases, 2 bases remained unmatched. CDR3 sequence reads: CSARPAGAYNEQFF. DNA of the CDR3: TGCAGTGCTAGACCAGCGGGGGCCTACAATGAGCAGTTCTTC.

J is TRBJ2-5 and V is TRBV4-2, with TRBD2 matching over 7 bases. This CDR3 is built from 15 residues. Germline trimming cut 3 bases from V and 5 bases from J; bases unmatched to any gene: 9. Germline V gives CDR1 LGHNA, CDR2 YNFKEQ. The CDR3 region is CASSQDSGRRETQYF. CDR3 bases: TGTGCCAGCAGCCAGGATAGCGGGCGTAGGGAGACCCAGTACTTC.